These 20 T cell receptor beta chains were all obtained from the same sample, sequenced in a study of early T cells in non-severe SARS-CoV-2 infection. From the 5' RACE reads, TCRdb called clonotypes with MiXCR, one entry per CDR3 protein. The sample records 70,000 to 95,000 distinct CDR3 sequences, approximately 14% being singletons. The sequencing input was whole blood. These receptors all stem from an adult who was a healthcare worker with PCR-confirmed SARS-CoV-2 infection or an uninfected control (not recorded which).

This clonotype was counted once. The chain uses TRBV6-1 and TRBJ1-4, with a possible D match to TRBD1 (5 bases). The CDR3 contains 14 residues. V lost 7 bases and J lost 3, with 12 bases in between. Germline V gives CDR1 MNHNS, CDR2 SASEGT. The CDR3 nucleotides read TGTGCCAGCACGCGACAGATCGCTAATGAAAAACTGTTTTTT. This sequence encodes CASTRQIANEKLFF.

This sequence joins TRBV5-1 and TRBJ1-6, with a weak D call TRBD1 (5 bases). Germline lookup yields CDR1 SGHRS and CDR2 YFSETQ. V lost 6 bases to trimming and J lost 7 bases, with 17 bases between them. The CDR3 is 15 amino acids. CDR3 in amino acids: CASTTLGQGNSPLHF. The CDR3 DNA reads as TGCGCCAGCACCACCCTCGGGCAGGGAAATTCACCCCTCCACTTT.

This clonotype has just a few counts. CDR3 nucleotide sequence: TGCAGCGTTGCTATTCAGGGCGGGACTGAAGCTTTCTTT. This sequence encodes CSVAIQGGTEAFF. The chain carries TRBV29-1 and TRBJ1-1; the D gene is possibly TRBD1 (5 bases). CDR1 is SQVTM, CDR2 ANQGSEA, per germline. The CDR3 contains 13 residues. Trimming cost V 4 bases and J 5 bases, with 14 bases left between them.

CDR3 bases: TGTGCCAGCAGCCCAGAAGCGTTCACAGATACGCAGTATTTT. Its translation: CASSPEAFTDTQYF. V usage is TRBV7-9 and J usage is TRBJ2-3, with no clear D. The CDR3 contains 14 residues. V was clipped by 5 bases and J by 2 bases, with 11 bases between them. CDR1 and CDR2 from the germline V gene are SEHNR and FQNEAQ (reference sequence).

This clonotype was seen ten or more times. The chain links TRBV12-2 to TRBJ1-5. TRBV12-2 is given as a pseudogene. The CDR3 is 14 residues long. The CDR3 spells CASRLSFSDQPQHF. The CDR3 coding sequence is TGTGCAAGTCGCTTATCGTTTTCGGATCAGCCCCAGCATTTT.

V usage is TRBV20-1 and J usage is TRBJ2-5, with 8 bases lining up with TRBD2. Germline V gene lookup returns CDR1 DFQATT and CDR2 SNEGSKA (reference sequence). This CDR3 has 14 amino acids. Trimming took 2 bases from V and 4 from J; bases not matched to a gene: 6. The CDR3 coding sequence is TGCAGTGCTAGATACAGCGGGGGTACAGAGACCCAGTACTTC. This encodes CSARYSGGTETQYF.

CDR3 sequence reads: CASSWGSPPETQYF. The CDR3, as DNA: TGTGCCAGCAGCTGGGGGTCCCCCCCGGAGACCCAGTACTTC. The chain joins TRBV7-2 to TRBJ2-5; possibly TRBD1 or TRBD2 for D (5 bases each). CDR3 length: 14 residues. Germline V lookup: CDR1 SGHTA, CDR2 FQGNSA. The V gene lost 4 bases and the J gene lost 5 bases, with 14 bases spanning the gap.

The gene calls are TRBV5-1 and TRBJ1-2; D is undetermined. Per the germline V gene, CDR1 is SGHRS and CDR2 is YFSETQ. Trimming cost V 0 bases and J 8 bases, with 23 bases left between them. The CDR3 sequence is 17 residues long. CDR3 in amino acids: CASSLVGSLSLSRGYTF. CDR3 nucleotide sequence: TGCGCCAGCAGCTTGGTTGGCAGTTTAAGTCTTTCGCGGGGCTACACCTTC.

This clonotype was seen once. This rearrangement joins TRBV6-2 or TRBV6-3 to TRBJ2-7, with a possible D match to TRBD1 (6 bases). This CDR3 contains 16 residues. V shed 0 bases and J shed 0 bases, with 12 bases lying between them. The germline V gene has CDR1 MNHEY and CDR2 SVGEGT. CDR3 sequence reads: CASSYSMWGLSYEQYV. The CDR3 region has the DNA TGTGCCAGCAGTTACTCGATGTGGGGGCTCTCCTACGAGCAGTACGTC.

This clonotype has a handful of counts. The chain couples TRBV20-1 to TRBJ1-2; the D gene is possibly TRBD1 (6 bases). CDR1 and CDR2 from the germline V gene are DFQATT and SNEGSKA (reference sequence). The length of the CDR3 is 13 residues. V lost 4 bases and J lost 5, with 14 bases in between. The CDR3 region has the DNA TGCAGTGCTAACTCGAGGGGGGGATATGGCTACACCTTC. The encoded protein is CSANSRGGYGYTF.

This clonotype has at least ten counts. CDR3 region: CASSHSGGASNEQFF. CDR3 nucleotide sequence: TGTGCCAGCAGCCATAGCGGGGGGGCCTCCAATGAGCAGTTCTTC. The rearrangement uses TRBV3-1 and TRBJ2-1, with 11 bases that match TRBD2. The CDR3 spans 15 residues. Per the germline V gene, CDR1 is LGHDT and CDR2 is YNNKEL (reference sequence). V was pared by 3 bases and J by 6 bases, with 4 bases of the junction left unmatched.

This clonotype occurred a few times. The V call is TRBV4-1, the J call TRBJ2-5, with 9 bases lining up with TRBD1. V dropped 3 bases and J dropped 5; count of bases not matched to a gene: 10. There are 16 residues in the CDR3. In germline, CDR1 is MGHRA, CDR2 YSYEKL. CDR3 residues: CASSQAPTGGLETQYF. The CDR3 nucleotides are TGCGCCAGCAGCCAGGCTCCGACAGGGGGTTTGGAGACCCAGTACTTC.

The rearrangement links TRBV7-2 to TRBJ2-2; a weak D match, TRBD2 (7 bases). CDR3 length: 16 amino acids. The V and J ends lost 3 bases and 7 bases respectively, with 18 bases between them. Per germline, CDR1 SGHTA and CDR2 FQGNSA. The CDR3 DNA is TGTGCCAGCAGCTTCGGCGGCGCGGGGGCCGACGGGGAGCTGTTTTTT. Translated: CASSFGGAGADGELFF.

This clonotype was picked up many times. This chain connects TRBV12-3 or TRBV12-4 to TRBJ2-6; D is undetermined. Trimming took off 5 bases at V and 2 bases at J, with 16 bases between the two ends. CDR3 length equals 17 residues. The CDR3 loop reads CASSPAQLLPGANVLTF. CDR3 sequence (DNA): TGTGCCAGCAGTCCGGCACAGCTATTACCTGGGGCCAACGTCCTGACTTTC.

The J gene is TRBJ2-5, the V gene TRBV14; D remains unclear. Germline V gene data show CDR1 as SGHDN and CDR2 as FVKESK. The CDR3 loop spans 13 amino acids. Trimming pared 2 bases from V and 2 bases from J, leaving 6 bases between. CDR3 amino acids: CASSQTLQETQYF. DNA of the CDR3: TGTGCCAGCAGCCAAACCCTTCAAGAGACCCAGTACTTC.

This clonotype appeared a few times. The chain recombines TRBV7-9 with TRBJ2-7, with 10 bases aligning to TRBD1. V lost 5 bases and J lost 5; bases outside the gene matches: 6. The CDR3 sequence is 14 residues long. The germline gives CDR1 SEHNR, CDR2 FQNEAQ (reference sequence). This CDR3 reads CASSPPGQGNEQYV. DNA of the CDR3: TGTGCCAGCAGCCCCCCGGGACAGGGGAACGAGCAGTACGTC.

The rearrangement joins TRBV9 to TRBJ2-3; D might be TRBD1 (6 bases). V lost 0 bases to trimming and J lost 3 bases, with 11 bases between them. CDR1 SGDLS and CDR2 YYNGEE come from the germline V gene. This CDR3 has 15 amino acids. CDR3: CASSVGPGATDTQYF. CDR3 DNA sequence: TGTGCCAGCAGCGTAGGGCCAGGGGCTACAGATACGCAGTATTTT.

This clonotype was detected many times. The chain recombines TRBV7-8 with TRBJ2-1; 15 nucleotides align to TRBD2. The germline gives CDR1 SGHVS, CDR2 FQNEAQ. V shed 1 base and J 0 bases; nucleotides not matched to a gene: 13. CDR3 length: 22 residues. CDR3 region: CASSLGTSGGAGARSSYNEQFF. Written as DNA, the CDR3 is TGTGCCAGCAGCTTAGGGACTAGCGGGGGGGCAGGGGCCAGGAGCTCCTACAATGAGCAGTTCTTC.

This clonotype was detected only a few times. The J gene is TRBJ1-5, the V gene TRBV29-1, with 10 bases fitting TRBD1. CDR3 length: 14 residues. Germline V CDR1 and CDR2: SQVTM, ANQGSEA. V lost 7 bases, J lost 3 bases, and 6 bases stayed unmatched. The CDR3 is CSASGTGDNQPQHF. For the CDR3, the DNA is TGCAGCGCTTCAGGGACAGGGGACAATCAGCCCCAGCATTTT.

This clonotype has only a few counts. This sequence joins TRBV20-1 and TRBJ2-3; TRBD2 aligns across 8 bases. V lost 3 bases, J lost 0 bases, and 8 bases stayed unmatched. The V gene's germline CDR1 is DFQATT and CDR2 SNEGSKA (reference sequence). The CDR3 sequence is 16 residues long. The CDR3 DNA follows: TGCAGTGCTAGGCTACCACTAGCGGCTAGCACAGATACGCAGTATTTT. It codes for CSARLPLAASTDTQYF.